This T cell receptor beta chain was found in a study of shared clonotypes between healthy human individuals. Germline V gene data show CDR1 as SGHAT and CDR2 as FQNNGV. Germline trimming cut 7 bases from V and 4 bases from J; bases unmatched to any gene: 3. The CDR3 has 14 amino acids. Sequencing was performed with immunoSEQ multiplex PCR; in TCRdb, only in-frame clones are kept and a portion is missing. The sample has around 530,000 clones; just over 75% are singletons. Sequencing was done on a sample of PBMCs. This clonotype originated in a woman between 40 and 50 years old in good health. Some clones in this sample may be carry-over from other donors' samples. The V and J genes are TRBV11-2 and TRBJ2-1; 11 bases line up with TRBD2. The CDR3 sequence is CASTLAGVYNEQFF. The DNA of the CDR3 is TGTGCCAGCACACTAGCGGGAGTATACAATGAGCAGTTCTTC.